This TCR beta chain was captured in a study of T cells in Graves' hyperthyroidism and ophthalmopathy (dated by TCRdb to between 2018 and 2020). At the level of the whole study: Peripheral blood samples were taken at the time of initial diagnosis, prior to any treatment. A discovery cohort of fewer than 110 patients, approximately 45 with Graves' ophthalmopathy and about 58 with stable Graves' hyperthyroidism, was used to find distinguishing TCR V-J signatures. Whether ophthalmopathy could be predicted prospectively was tested in an independent validation cohort made up of roughly 20 hyperthyroidism patients plus 17 patients who later progressed to ophthalmopathy. For training and testing, the roughly 93 patients in the discovery cohort were randomly divided in a 7:3 ratio. Thyroid tissue and blood T-cell repertoires from several Graves' hyperthyroidism patients were also compared in the study. After blood sampling, hyperthyroidism patients were treated with methimazole at a starting dose of 30 mg daily, and ophthalmopathy patients were treated with high-dose intravenous methylprednisolone. The paper reports TCR Vbeta CDR3 sequencing of 140 or so peripheral blood samples: around 45 ophthalmopathy, about 75 hyperthyroidism and around 17 progressor patients.

Ophthalmopathy patients had moderately to severely active disease, Clinical Activity Score of at least 3, NOSPECS grade of at least 4, and duration under 3 months. Exclusion was applied to patients with uncontrolled infections, other autoimmune diseases, pregnancy or lactation. Diagnoses were established on the basis of clinical symptoms, serum thyroxine and TRAb, thyroid ultrasound, and orbital computed tomography. PBMCs were separated from 10 ml of fresh peripheral blood using Ficoll-Paque density gradient centrifugation. Trizol reagent was used to extract total RNA, and RNA quality was then checked on an Agilent 2100 Bioanalyzer. This clonotype was seen at least ten times. Its antigen has not been determined. No much larger clone exists at a distance of one base, and base qualities are not known. The TCR beta CDR3 regions were amplified from the RNA transcripts. A first-round RT-PCR of the TCR CDR3 used the HTBI primer set with the Qiagen OneStep RT-PCR kit. A second multiplex PCR round built the libraries, followed by size selection and purification. Libraries were sequenced paired-end with 100 bp reads on an Illumina HiSeq2000. In the source study's methods: SOAPnuke was used to process the raw data, with reads discarded if the reads contained adapters or uncalled bases, had a mean Phred below 15, or lacked an exact constant-primer or identifier match. High-quality paired reads were merged with COPE v1.2.5, and unique nucleotide sequences were defined as clonotypes. Clonotypes were aligned to IMGT TRBV, TRBD and TRBJ reference segments using MiTCR v1.1. Only V-J combinations with frequency above 0.0001, covering 99% to 99.2% of repertoires, were analysed. A TCS score was defined as the ratio between F50 (clonal expansion) and ExV (chaos), using BLOSUM62-based TCRdist between CDR3 peptides within each V-J. Welch's t-statistics and random forest reduced fewer than 550 V-J features to roughly 13, which were used in a naive Bayes classifier (R e1071). TCRdb reworked the public reads: Q25 trimming with fastp, MiXCR clone assembly, productive beta chains retained. Entries are consolidated by CDR3 protein sequence, retaining the most common genes and DNA. TCRdb's processing, not the authors', yielded these V and J calls. Recorded for this sample are approximately 400,000 distinct CDR3 sequences; 18% of them occurred a single time. 40% of the sample lies in the top ten.

General conclusions and limits of the study: During validation, the model predicted progression to ophthalmopathy a median of around 7 months ahead of onset, with just under 71% sensitivity and about 75% specificity. In cross-validation, a model built on a 13 V-J signature told ophthalmopathy apart from stable hyperthyroidism with over 85% sensitivity and about 81% specificity, and in testing the same model reached 80%/75%. No statistical method was used to fix the sample size in advance, and group allocation was not hidden from the investigators. Blood samples also contained most of the expanded thyroid clonotypes (frequency above 0.001), which suggests that blood repertoires may reflect thyroid immune responses.

CDR1 MRHNA and CDR2 SNTAGT were looked up in the germline V gene. V is clipped by 2 bases and J by 2 bases, and the sequence between their germline boundaries is 8 bases long. The CDR3 spans 14 residues, from the cysteine through the phenylalanine. Only the CDR3 region is kept as DNA, spanning 42 bases read in frame from base 1. Sequencing input: blood. The TCR sequence derives from a man between 18 and 35 years old with Graves' ophthalmopathy. Recombination connected TRBV6-4 to TRBJ2-3, and possibly TRBD1, on 5 matching bases. The CDR3 is CASSDGHDTDTQYF. Here is the DNA: TGTGCCAGCAGTGACGGACACGACACAGATACGCAGTATTTT.